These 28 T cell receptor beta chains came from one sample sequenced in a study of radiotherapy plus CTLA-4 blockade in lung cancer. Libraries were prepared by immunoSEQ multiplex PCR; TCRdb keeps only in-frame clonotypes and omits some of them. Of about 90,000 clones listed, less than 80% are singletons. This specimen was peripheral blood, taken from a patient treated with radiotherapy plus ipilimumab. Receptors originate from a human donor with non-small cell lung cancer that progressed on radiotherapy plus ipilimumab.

The chain's CDR3 is CAISGEGRVGGRASGANVLTF. Here the CDR3 DNA reads TGTGCCATCAGCGGTGAGGGGAGGGTCGGCGGGAGGGCCTCTGGGGCCAACGTCCTGACTTTC. The rearrangement joins TRBV10-3 to TRBJ2-6, with 9 nucleotides matching TRBD2. Trimming cost V 6 bases and J 0 bases; bases outside gene matches: 18. The germline V gene encodes CDR1 ENHRY and CDR2 SYGVKD. This CDR3 is 21 amino acids long.

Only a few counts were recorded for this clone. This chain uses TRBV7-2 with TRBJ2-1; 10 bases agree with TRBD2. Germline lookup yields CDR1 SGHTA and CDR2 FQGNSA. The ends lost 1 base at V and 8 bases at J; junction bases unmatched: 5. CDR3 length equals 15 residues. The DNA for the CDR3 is TGTGCCAGCAGCTTAGTAGCGGGGGGTGTCTATGAGCAGTTCTTC. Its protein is CASSLVAGGVYEQFF.

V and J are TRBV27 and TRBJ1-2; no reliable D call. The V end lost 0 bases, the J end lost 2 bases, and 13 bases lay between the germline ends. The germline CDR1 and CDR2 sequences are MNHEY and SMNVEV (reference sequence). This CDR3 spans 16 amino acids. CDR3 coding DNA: TGTGCCAGCAGTTTATCGAGTGCTACTTCAAACTATGGCTACACCTTC. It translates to CASSLSSATSNYGYTF.

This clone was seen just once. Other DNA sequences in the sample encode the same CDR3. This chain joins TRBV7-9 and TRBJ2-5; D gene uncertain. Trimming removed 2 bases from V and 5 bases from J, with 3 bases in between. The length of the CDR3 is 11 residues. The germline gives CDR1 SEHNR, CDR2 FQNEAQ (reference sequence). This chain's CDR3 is CASSLQETQYF. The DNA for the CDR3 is TGTGCCAGCAGCTTACAGGAGACCCAGTACTTC. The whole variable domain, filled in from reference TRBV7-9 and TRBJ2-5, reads DTGVSQNPRHKITKRGQNVTFRCDPISEHNRLYWYRQTLGQGPEFLTYFQNEAQLEKSRLLSDRFSAERPKGSFSTLEIQRTEQGDSAMYLCASSLQETQYFGPGTRLLVL.

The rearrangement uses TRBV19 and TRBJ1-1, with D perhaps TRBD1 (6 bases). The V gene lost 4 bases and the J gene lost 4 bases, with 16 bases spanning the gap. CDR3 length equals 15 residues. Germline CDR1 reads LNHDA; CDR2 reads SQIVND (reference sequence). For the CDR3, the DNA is TGTGCCAGTAGTAGGGGGGCGGGCCCCGGCACTGAAGCTTTCTTT. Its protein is CASSRGAGPGTEAFF.

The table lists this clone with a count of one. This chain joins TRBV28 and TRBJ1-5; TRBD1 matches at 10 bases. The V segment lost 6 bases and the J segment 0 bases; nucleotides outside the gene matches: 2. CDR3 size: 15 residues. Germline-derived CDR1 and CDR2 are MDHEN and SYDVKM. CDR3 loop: CASSRDRGSNQPQHF. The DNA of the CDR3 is TGTGCCAGCAGCCGGGACAGGGGTAGCAATCAGCCCCAGCATTTT.

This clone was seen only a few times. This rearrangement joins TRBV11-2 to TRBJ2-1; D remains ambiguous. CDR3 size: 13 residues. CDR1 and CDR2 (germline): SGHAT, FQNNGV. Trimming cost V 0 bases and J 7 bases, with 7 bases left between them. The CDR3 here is CASSLESGNEQFF. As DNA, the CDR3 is TGTGCCAGCAGCTTAGAGTCCGGAAATGAGCAGTTCTTC.

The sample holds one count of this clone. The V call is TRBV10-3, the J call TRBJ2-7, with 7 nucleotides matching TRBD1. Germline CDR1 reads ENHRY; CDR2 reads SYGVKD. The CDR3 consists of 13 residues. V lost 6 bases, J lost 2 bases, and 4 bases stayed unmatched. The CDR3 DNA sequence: TGTGCCATCAGGGGGACAGATACCTACGAGCAGTACTTC. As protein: CAIRGTDTYEQYF.

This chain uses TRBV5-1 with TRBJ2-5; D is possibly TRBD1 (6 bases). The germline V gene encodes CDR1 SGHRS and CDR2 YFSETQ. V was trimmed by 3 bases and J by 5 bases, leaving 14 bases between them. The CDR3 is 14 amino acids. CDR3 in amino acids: CASSSTGWGETQYF. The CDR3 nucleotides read TGCGCCAGCAGCTCAACAGGGTGGGGGGAGACCCAGTACTTC.

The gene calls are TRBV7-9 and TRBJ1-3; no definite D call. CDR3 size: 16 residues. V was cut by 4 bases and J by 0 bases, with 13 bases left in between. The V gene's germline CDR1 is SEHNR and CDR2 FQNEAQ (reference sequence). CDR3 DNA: TGTGCCAGCAGCTCTACCTCATCTCTCTCTGGAAACACCATATATTTT. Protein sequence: CASSSTSSLSGNTIYF.

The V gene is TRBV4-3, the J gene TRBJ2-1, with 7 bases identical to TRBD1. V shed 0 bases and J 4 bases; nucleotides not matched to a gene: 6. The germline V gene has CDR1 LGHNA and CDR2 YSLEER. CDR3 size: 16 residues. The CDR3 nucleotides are TGCGCCAGCAGCCAAGATCTAGGGGGCGCATACAATGAGCAGTTCTTC. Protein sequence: CASSQDLGGAYNEQFF.

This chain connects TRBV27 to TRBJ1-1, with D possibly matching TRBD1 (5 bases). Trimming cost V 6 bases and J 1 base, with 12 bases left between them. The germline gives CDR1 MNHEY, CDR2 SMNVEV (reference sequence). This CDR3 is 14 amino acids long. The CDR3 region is CASSSFQGNTEAFF. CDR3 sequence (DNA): TGTGCCAGCAGCTCGTTCCAGGGGAACACTGAAGCTTTCTTT.

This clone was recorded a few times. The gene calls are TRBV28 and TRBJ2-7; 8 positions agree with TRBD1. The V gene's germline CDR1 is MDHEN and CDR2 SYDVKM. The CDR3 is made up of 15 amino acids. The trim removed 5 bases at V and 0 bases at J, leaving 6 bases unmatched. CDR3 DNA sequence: TGTGCCAGCAGTCCCTCGGGACAGGTCTCCTACGAGCAGTACTTC. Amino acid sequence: CASSPSGQVSYEQYF. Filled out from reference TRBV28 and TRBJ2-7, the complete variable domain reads DVKVTQSSRYLVKRTGEKVFLECVQDMDHENMFWYRQDPGLGLRLIYFSYDVKMKEKGDIPEGYSVSREKKERFSLILESASTNQTSMYLCASSPSGQVSYEQYFGPGTRLTVT.

The chain's CDR3 is CASSINRGTDTQYF. CDR3 sequence (DNA): TGTGCCAGTAGTATCAACAGGGGCACAGATACGCAGTATTTT. The chain couples TRBV19 to TRBJ2-3; a weak D match, TRBD1 (6 bases). In germline, CDR1 is LNHDA, CDR2 SQIVND (reference sequence). The length of the CDR3 is 14 residues. Trimming shortened V by 3 bases and J by 1 base, and 8 bases separated the two germline ends.

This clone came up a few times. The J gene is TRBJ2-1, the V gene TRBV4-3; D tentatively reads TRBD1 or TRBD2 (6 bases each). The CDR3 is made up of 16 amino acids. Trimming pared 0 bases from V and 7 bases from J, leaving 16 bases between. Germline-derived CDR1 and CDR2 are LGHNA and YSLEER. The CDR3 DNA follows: TGCGCCAGCAGCCAAGATGTGGGGGGCTTAACGAATGAGCAGTTCTTC. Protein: CASSQDVGGLTNEQFF.

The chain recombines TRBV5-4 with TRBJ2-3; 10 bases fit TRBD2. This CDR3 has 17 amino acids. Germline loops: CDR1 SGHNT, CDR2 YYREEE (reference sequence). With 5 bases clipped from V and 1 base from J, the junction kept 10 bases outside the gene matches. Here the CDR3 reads CASREGAGTSGTDTQYF. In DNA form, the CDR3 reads TGTGCCAGCAGGGAGGGGGCCGGGACTAGCGGCACAGATACGCAGTATTTT.

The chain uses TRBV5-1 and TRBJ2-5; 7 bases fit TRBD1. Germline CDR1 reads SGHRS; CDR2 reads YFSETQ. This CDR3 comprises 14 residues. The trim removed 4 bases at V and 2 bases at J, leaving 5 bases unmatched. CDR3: CASSRGRGQETQYF. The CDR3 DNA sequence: TGCGCCAGCAGCCGGGGCAGGGGGCAAGAGACCCAGTACTTC.

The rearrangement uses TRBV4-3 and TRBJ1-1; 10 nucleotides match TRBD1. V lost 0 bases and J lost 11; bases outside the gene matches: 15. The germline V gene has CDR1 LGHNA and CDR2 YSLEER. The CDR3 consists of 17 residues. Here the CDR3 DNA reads TGCGCCAGCAGCCAAGACTGGTTCGCGACAGGGGGCGGGAGTGCTTTCTTT. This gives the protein CASSQDWFATGGGSAFF.

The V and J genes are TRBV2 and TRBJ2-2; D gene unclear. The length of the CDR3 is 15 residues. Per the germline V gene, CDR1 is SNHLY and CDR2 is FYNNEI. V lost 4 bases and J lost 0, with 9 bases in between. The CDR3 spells CASSAEATNTGELFF. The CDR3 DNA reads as TGTGCCAGCAGTGCCGAGGCAACGAACACCGGGGAGCTGTTTTTT.

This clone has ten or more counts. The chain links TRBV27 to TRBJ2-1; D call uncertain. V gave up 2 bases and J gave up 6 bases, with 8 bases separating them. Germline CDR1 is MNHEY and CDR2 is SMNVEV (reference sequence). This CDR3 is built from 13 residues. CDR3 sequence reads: CASSLDPPNEQFF. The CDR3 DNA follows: TGTGCCAGCAGTTTAGACCCCCCCAATGAGCAGTTCTTC.

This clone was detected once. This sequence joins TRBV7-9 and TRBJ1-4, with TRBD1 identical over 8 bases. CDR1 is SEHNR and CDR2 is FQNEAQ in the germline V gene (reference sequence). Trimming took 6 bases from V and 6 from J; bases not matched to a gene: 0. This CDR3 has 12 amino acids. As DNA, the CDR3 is TGTGCCAGCAGACAGGGGGATGAAAAACTGTTTTTT. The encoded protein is CASRQGDEKLFF.

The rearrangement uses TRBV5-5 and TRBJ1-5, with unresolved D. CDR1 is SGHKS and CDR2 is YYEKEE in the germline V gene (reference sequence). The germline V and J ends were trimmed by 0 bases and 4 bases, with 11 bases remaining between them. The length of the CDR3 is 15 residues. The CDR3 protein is CASSLALGRNQPQHF. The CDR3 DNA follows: TGTGCCAGCAGCTTGGCCCTGGGGAGGAATCAGCCCCAGCATTTT.

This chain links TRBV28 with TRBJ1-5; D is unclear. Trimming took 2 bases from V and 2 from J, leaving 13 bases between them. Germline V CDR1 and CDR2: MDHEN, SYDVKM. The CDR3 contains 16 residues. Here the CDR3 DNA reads TGTGCCAGCAGTTTACTCGCTACTAGTGGCAATCAGCCCCAGCATTTT. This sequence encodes CASSLLATSGNQPQHF.

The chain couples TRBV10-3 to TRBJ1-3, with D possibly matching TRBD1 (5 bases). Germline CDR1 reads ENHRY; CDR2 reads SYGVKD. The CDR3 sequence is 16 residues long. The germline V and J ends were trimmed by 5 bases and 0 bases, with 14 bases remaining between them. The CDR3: CAISSTSGPSGNTIYF. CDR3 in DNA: TGTGCCATCAGTTCTACCTCAGGGCCCTCTGGAAACACCATATATTTT.

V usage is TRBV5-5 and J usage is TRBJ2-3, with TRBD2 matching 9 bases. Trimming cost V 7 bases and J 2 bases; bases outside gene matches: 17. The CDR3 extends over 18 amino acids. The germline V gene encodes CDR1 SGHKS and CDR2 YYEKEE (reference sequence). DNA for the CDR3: TGTGCCAGCCTACCCTCCGAGCGGGAGGCTTGGGACACAGATACGCAGTATTTT. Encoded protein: CASLPSEREAWDTDTQYF.

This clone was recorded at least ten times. The CDR3 DNA reads TGTGCCAGCAGCCAAGACCCGGATGGGCAGGGCAATCAGCCCCAGCATTTT. Protein product: CASSQDPDGQGNQPQHF. This rearrangement joins TRBV4-2 to TRBJ1-5; the D is unclear. Germline V gene data show CDR1 as LGHNA and CDR2 as YNFKEQ. V was clipped by 0 bases and J by 2 bases, with 14 bases between them. This CDR3 comprises 17 residues.

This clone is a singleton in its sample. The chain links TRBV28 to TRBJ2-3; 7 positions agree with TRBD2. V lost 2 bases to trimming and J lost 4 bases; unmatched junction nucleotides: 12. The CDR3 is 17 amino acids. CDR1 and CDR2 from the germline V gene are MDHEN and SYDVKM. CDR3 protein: CASSLVKAGDAADTQYF. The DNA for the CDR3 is TGTGCCAGCAGTTTAGTAAAGGCGGGAGATGCTGCAGATACGCAGTATTTT.

In DNA, the CDR3 is TGTGCCAGCAGGGGGACGGCGAACACTGAAGCTTTCTTT. Translating it yields CASRGTANTEAFF. The chain couples TRBV2 to TRBJ1-1; TRBD1 is a possible D gene (5 bases). The germline V gene has CDR1 SNHLY and CDR2 FYNNEI. The V and J ends lost 6 bases and 1 base respectively, with 9 bases between them. The CDR3 spans 13 residues.